This TCR beta chain stems from a study of shared clonotypes between healthy human individuals. In the case of this clone: Antigen: not known.

Germline V gene lookup returns CDR1 SEHNR and CDR2 FQNEAQ (reference sequence). The CDR3 covers 13 residues. Trimming stripped 5 bases from V and 7 bases from J, with 12 bases between. Clones were read by immunoSEQ multiplex PCR, and TCRdb kept only the in-frame ones, dropping some. The data show about 750,000 clones, with roughly 92% seen just once and 24% held by the top ten. Cells designated naive CD8 were CD45RO-negative and were positively selected for CCR7, with terminally differentiated effector memory CD45RA+ cells excluded. None of the donors, who were healthy HIV-negative adults, had recently had acute infections or vaccinations. Study results and limitations: It was the few donors that limited the genetic and exposure-history diversity represented.

The sequence derives from a man aged 30-40 years in good health. The rearrangement links TRBV7-9 to TRBJ2-1, with unresolved D. Sequencing used naive CD8+ T cells sorted from blood. The CDR3 DNA follows: TGTGCCAGCAGCCATCAGGACGGGAATGAGCAGTTCTTC. The encoded protein is CASSHQDGNEQFF.